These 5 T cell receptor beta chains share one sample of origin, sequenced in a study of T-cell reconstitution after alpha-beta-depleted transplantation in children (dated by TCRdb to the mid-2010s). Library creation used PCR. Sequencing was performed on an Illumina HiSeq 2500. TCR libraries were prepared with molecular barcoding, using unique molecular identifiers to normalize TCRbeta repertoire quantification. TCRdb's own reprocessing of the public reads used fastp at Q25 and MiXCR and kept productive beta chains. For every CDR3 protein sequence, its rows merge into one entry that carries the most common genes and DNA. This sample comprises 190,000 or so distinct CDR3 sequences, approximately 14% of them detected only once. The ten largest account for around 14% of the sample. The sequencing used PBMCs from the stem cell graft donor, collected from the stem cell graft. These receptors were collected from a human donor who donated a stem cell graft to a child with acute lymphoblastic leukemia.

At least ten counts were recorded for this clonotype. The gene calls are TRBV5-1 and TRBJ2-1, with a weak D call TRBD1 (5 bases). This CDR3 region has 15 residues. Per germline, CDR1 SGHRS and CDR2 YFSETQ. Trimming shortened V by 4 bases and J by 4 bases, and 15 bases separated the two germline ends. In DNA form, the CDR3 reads TGCGCCAGCAGCCACAGGTTAGGGGTTTACAATGAGCAGTTCTTC. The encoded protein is CASSHRLGVYNEQFF.

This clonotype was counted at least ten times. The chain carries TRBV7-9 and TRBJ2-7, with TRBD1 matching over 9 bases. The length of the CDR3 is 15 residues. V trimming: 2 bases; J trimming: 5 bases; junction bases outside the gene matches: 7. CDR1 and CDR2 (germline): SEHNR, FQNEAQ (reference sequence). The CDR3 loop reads CASSLPGTGGHEQYF. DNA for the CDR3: TGTGCCAGCAGCTTACCGGGAACAGGGGGCCACGAGCAGTACTTC. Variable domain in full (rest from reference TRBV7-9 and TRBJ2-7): DTGVSQNPRHKITKRGQNVTFRCDPISEHNRLYWYRQTLGQGPEFLTYFQNEAQLEKSRLLSDRFSAERPKGSFSTLEIQRTEQGDSAMYLCASSLPGTGGHEQYFGPGTRLTVT.

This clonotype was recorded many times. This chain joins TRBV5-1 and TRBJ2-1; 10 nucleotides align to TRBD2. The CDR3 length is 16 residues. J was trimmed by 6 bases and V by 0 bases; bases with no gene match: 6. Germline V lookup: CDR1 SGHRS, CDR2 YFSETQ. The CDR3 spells CASSLADLAGVNEQFF. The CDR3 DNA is TGCGCCAGCAGCTTGGCCGATCTAGCGGGAGTCAATGAGCAGTTCTTC.

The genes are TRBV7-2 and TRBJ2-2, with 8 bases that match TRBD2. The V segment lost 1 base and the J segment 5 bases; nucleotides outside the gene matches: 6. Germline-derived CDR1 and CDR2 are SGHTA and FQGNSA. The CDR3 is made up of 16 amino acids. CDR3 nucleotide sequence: TGTGCCAGCAGCTTAGACGGGAGGGGTTGGACCGGGGAGCTGTTTTTT. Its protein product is CASSLDGRGWTGELFF. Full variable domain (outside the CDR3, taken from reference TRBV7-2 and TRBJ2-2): GAGVSQSPSNKVTEKGKDVELRCDPISGHTALYWYRQSLGQGLEFLIYFQGNSAPDKSGLPSDRFSAERTGGSVSTLTIQRTQQEDSAVYLCASSLDGRGWTGELFFGEGSRLTVL.

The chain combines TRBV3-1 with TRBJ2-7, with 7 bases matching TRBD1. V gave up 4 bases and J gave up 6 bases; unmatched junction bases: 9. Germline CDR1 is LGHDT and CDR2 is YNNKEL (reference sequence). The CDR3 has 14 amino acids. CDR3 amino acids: CASSPSTGESEQYF. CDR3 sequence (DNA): TGTGCCAGCAGCCCCAGTACAGGGGAGAGCGAGCAGTACTTC.